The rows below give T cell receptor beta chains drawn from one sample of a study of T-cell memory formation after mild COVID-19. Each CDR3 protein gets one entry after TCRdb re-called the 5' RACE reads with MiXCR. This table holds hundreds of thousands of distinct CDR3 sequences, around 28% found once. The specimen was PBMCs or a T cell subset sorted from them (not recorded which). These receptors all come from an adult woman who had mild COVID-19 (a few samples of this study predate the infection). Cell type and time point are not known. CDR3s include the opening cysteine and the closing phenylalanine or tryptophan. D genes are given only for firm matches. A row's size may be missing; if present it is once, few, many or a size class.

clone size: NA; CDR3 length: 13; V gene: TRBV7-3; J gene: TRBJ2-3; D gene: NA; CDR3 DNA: TGTGCCAGCAGCTTAGCCGGACCGGAGGCGCAGTATTTT; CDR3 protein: CASSLAGPEAQYF
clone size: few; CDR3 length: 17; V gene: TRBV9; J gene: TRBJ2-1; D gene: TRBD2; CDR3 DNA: TGTGCCAGCTCCCTCCCCCGGGGCGGGGGGCCAACCAATGAGCAGTTCTTC; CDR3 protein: CASSLPRGGGPTNEQFF
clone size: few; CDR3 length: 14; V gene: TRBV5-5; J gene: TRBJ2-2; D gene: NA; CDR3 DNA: TGTGCCAGCAACTTCGGGACACCGACCGGGGAGCTGTTTTTT; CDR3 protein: CASNFGTPTGELFF
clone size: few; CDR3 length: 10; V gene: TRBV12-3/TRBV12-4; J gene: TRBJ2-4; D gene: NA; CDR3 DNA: TGTGCCAGCAGCCAGGGCATTCAGTACTTC; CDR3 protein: CASSQGIQYF
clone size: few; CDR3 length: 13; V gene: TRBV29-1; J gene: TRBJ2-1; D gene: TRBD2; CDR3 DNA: TGCAGCGTCACTAGCGGGACGGGACATGAGCAGTTCTTC; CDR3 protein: CSVTSGTGHEQFF
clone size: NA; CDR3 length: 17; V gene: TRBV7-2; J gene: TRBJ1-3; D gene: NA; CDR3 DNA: TGTGCCAGCAGCTTAGGTTACAGGCGCTCCTCTGGAAACACCATATATTTT; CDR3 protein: CASSLGYRRSSGNTIYF
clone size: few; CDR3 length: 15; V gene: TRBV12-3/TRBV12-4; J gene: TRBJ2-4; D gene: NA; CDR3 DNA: TGTGCCAGCAGTTTAGTAGAGTGGTCCAAAAACATTCAGTACTTC; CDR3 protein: CASSLVEWSKNIQYF
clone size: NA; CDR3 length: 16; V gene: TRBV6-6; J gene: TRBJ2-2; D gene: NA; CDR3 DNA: TGTGCCAGCAGTGACGTAGCGACTTCGAACACCGGGGAGCTGTTTTTT; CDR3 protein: CASSDVATSNTGELFF
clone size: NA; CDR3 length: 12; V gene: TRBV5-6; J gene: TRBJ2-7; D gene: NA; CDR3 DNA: TGTGCCAGCAGCTTGAGTTGGGGTGAGCAGTACTTC; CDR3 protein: CASSLSWGEQYF
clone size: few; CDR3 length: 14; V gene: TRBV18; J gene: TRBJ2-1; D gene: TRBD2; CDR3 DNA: TGTGCCAGCTCACCCGGGACTAGTATCGCTGAGCAGTTCTTC; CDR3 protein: CASSPGTSIAEQFF
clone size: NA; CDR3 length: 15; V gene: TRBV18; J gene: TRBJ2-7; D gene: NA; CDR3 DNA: TGTGCCAGCTCACCAGCGGACAGCAGCTCCTACGAGCAGTACTTC; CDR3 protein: CASSPADSSSYEQYF
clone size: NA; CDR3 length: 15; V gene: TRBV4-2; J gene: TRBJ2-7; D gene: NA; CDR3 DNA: TGTGCCAGCAGCCAAGGACAGACAACTTCCTACGAGCAGTACTTC; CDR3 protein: CASSQGQTTSYEQYF
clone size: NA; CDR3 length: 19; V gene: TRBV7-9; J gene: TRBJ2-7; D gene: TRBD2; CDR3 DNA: TGTGCCAGCAGCTTAGTTCTACGGACTAGCGGGGCAAGCTCCTACGAGCAGTACTTC; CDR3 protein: CASSLVLRTSGASSYEQYF
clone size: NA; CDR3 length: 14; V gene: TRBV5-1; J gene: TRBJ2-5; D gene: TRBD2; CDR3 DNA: TGCGCCAGCAGCTTGCCCTCCCCTTCGGGACTACGGTGGTTC; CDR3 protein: CASSLPSPSGLRWF
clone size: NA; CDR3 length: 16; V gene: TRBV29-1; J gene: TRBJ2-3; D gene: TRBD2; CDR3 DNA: TGCAGCGTCCTGACTAGCGGGGGGCCGAGCACAGATACGCAGTATTTT; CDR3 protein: CSVLTSGGPSTDTQYF
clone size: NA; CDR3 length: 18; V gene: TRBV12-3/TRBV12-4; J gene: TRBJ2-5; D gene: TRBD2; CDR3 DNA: TGTGCCAGCAGTTTAGGGCTAGCGGGGCCAAGCACGCAAGAGACCCAGTACTTC; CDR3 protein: CASSLGLAGPSTQETQYF
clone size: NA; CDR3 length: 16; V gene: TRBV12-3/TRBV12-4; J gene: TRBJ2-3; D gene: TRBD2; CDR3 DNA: TGTGCCAGCAGTTTAGCGTCGGGGACTAGCGCAGATACGCAGTATTTT; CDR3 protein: CASSLASGTSADTQYF
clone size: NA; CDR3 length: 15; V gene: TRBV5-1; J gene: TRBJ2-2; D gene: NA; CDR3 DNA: TGCGCCAGCAGCTTGGACGTCAGCATCACCGGGGAGCTGTTTTTT; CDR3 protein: CASSLDVSITGELFF
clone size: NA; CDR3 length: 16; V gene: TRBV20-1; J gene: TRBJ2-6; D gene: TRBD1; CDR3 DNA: TGCAGTGCTAGTCGGAACAGGGGGACTGGGGCCAACGTCCTGACTTTC; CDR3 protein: CSASRNRGTGANVLTF
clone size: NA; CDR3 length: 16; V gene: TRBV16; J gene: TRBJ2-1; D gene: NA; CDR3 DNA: TGTGCCAGCAGCCGCGCAGGGGTAAGCTCCTACAATGAGCAGTTCTTC; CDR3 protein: CASSRAGVSSYNEQFF